A single sample gave rise to the 13 T cell receptor beta chains below, sequenced in a study of blood T cell repertoires in COVID-19. Produced via immunoSEQ multiplex PCR; TCRdb's table is partial and in-frame only. The repertoire has some 70,000 clones, about four fifths of them found once; the top ten carry 5% to 6%. The sample comprised peripheral blood. Receptor source: a man between 45 and 60 years old with active COVID-19.

The rearrangement links TRBV7-9 to TRBJ2-5; D is unresolved. CDR1 is SEHNR and CDR2 is FQNEAQ in the germline V gene (reference sequence). V was cut by 6 bases and J by 5 bases, with 10 bases left in between. The CDR3 has 12 amino acids. The CDR3 DNA is TGTGCCAGCAGGATAAGTGAGGAGACCCAGTACTTC. It specifies CASRISEETQYF.

This clone was seen just once. This chain joins TRBV19 and TRBJ2-1; the match to TRBD1 covers 10 bases. This CDR3 is built from 15 residues. V shed 5 bases, J shed 8 bases, and the junction held 9 bases outside the gene matches. CDR1 and CDR2 from the germline V gene are LNHDA and SQIVND (reference sequence). CDR3 DNA sequence: TGTGCCAGTAGTTACCGGGACAGGGGTCCCGATGAGCAGTTCTTC. It specifies CASSYRDRGPDEQFF.

The chain joins TRBV28 to TRBJ1-2, with 11 bases lining up with TRBD1. The CDR3 sequence is 13 residues long. Losses at the gene ends were 5 bases for V and 8 bases for J; bases not matched to a gene: 4. Germline loops: CDR1 MDHEN, CDR2 SYDVKM. Here the CDR3 reads CASSPDRGRGYTF. CDR3 DNA sequence: TGTGCCAGCAGTCCGGACAGGGGGCGAGGCTACACCTTC.

This clone showed up just once. This chain links TRBV6-2 or TRBV6-3 with TRBJ2-1; the D gene is possibly TRBD1 (6 bases). V was shortened by 5 bases and J by 6 bases, with 20 bases between the two germline ends. The germline CDR1 and CDR2 sequences are MNHEY and SVGEGT. The CDR3 has 16 amino acids. The DNA of the CDR3 is TGTGCCAGCAGTCTCGCCACAGGGTTGGATGTCAATGAGCAGTTCTTC. It codes for CASSLATGLDVNEQFF.

This rearrangement joins TRBV7-2 to TRBJ1-5, with 9 bases fitting TRBD1. There are 15 residues in the CDR3. V was pared by 5 bases and J by 6 bases, with 8 bases of the junction left unmatched. Germline CDR1 is SGHTA and CDR2 is FQGNSA. The CDR3 protein is CASSPRTGEGQPQHF. CDR3 sequence (DNA): TGTGCCAGCAGCCCCCGGACAGGGGAGGGTCAGCCCCAGCATTTT.

CDR3 region: CASSLDRNTEAFF. CDR3 bases: TGTGCCAGCAGCTTAGACAGGAACACTGAAGCTTTCTTT. The rearrangement uses TRBV7-3 and TRBJ1-1, with D tentatively TRBD1 (5 bases). Germline-derived CDR1 and CDR2 are SGHTA and FQGTGA. The CDR3 length is 13 residues. Trimming shortened V by 2 bases and J by 1 base, and 5 bases separated the two germline ends.

The count of this clone is one. DNA for the CDR3: TGTGCCAGCAGCTTGCCCCTCGGGGGGGCCACCGGGGAGCTGTTTTTT. Its translation: CASSLPLGGATGELFF. V is TRBV5-4 and J is TRBJ2-2; TRBD2 aligns across 8 bases. The CDR3 loop spans 16 amino acids. Germline V gene sequence: CDR1 SGHNT, CDR2 YYREEE (reference sequence). V was clipped by 1 base and J by 4 bases; unmatched bases: 6.

The rearrangement uses TRBV2 and TRBJ2-2; 7 bases map to TRBD2. Germline V gene lookup returns CDR1 SNHLY and CDR2 FYNNEI. CDR3 length equals 17 residues. With 5 bases clipped from V and 0 bases from J, the junction kept 9 bases outside the gene matches. The CDR3 DNA reads TGTGCCAGCAGTCTGAGGACTAGGCGAACGAACACCGGGGAGCTGTTTTTT. Residues: CASSLRTRRTNTGELFF.

The chain has TRBV6-1 and TRBJ2-7, with D maybe TRBD2 (5 bases). Germline values: CDR1 MNHNS, CDR2 SASEGT. This CDR3 region has 16 residues. Trimming pared 2 bases from V and 2 bases from J, leaving 16 bases between. The DNA for the CDR3 is TGTGCCAGCAGTGAATGGGAAGGAGCGGACCCCTACGAGCAGTACTTC. Amino acid sequence: CASSEWEGADPYEQYF.

The rearrangement joins TRBV7-2 to TRBJ2-2; 7 bases align to TRBD1. Losses at the gene ends were 2 bases for V and 2 bases for J; bases not matched to a gene: 8. The germline gives CDR1 SGHTA, CDR2 FQGNSA. CDR3 length: 17 amino acids. CDR3 amino acids: CASSLSNPGGNTGELFF. Written as DNA, the CDR3 is TGTGCCAGCAGCTTATCGAATCCAGGGGGAAACACCGGGGAGCTGTTTTTT.

This clone appeared a few times. V gene TRBV6-5 combines with J gene TRBJ2-2; the match to TRBD1 covers 7 bases. The CDR3 contains 14 residues. The junction had 6 bases not matched to a gene; V was cut back by 4 bases and J by 7 bases. Germline V gene lookup returns CDR1 MNHEY and CDR2 SVGAGI. The CDR3 sequence is CASSWTGQGGELFF. The CDR3 coding sequence is TGTGCCAGCAGTTGGACAGGCCAGGGCGGGGAGCTGTTTTTT.

The rearrangement links TRBV9 to TRBJ1-1, with D perhaps TRBD1 (5 bases). This CDR3 is 13 amino acids long. Trimming removed 5 bases at V and 7 bases at J, with 15 bases between. CDR1 is SGDLS, CDR2 YYNGEE, per germline. The CDR3 loop is CASSARGGDEAFF. CDR3 in DNA: TGTGCCAGCAGTGCTAGGGGCGGGGATGAAGCTTTCTTT.

This chain connects TRBV10-3 to TRBJ1-5; D is possibly TRBD1 (5 bases). Trimming pared 5 bases from V and 6 bases from J, leaving 11 bases between. The CDR3 covers 13 residues. From germline, CDR1 is ENHRY and CDR2 SYGVKD. The CDR3 DNA reads as TGTGCCATCAGTTCAGGGTCGGGTCAGCCCCAGCATTTT. Translated: CAISSGSGQPQHF.